A selection of T cell receptor beta chains follows, all from one sample in a study of CD8 T cells in ankylosing spondylitis. TCRdb reanalysed the 5' RACE reads using MiXCR and keeps one entry per CDR3 protein. Of tens of thousands of distinct CDR3 sequences listed, around 8.5% are singletons. Sequenced material: blood, either unsorted or a sorted T cell fraction (not recorded which). These receptors all come from a male donor with ankylosing spondylitis. The CDR3 runs from the conserved cysteine through the conserved F or W. A D gene is named only where the DNA matches it firmly. Clone sizes are given selectively: once, few, many, or a class where the clone is expanded.

J	D	V	size	DNA	CDR3
TRBJ2-3	TRBD2	TRBV7-9	NA	TGTGCCAGCAGCCCCCGTAGCGGGAGGGCCACAGATACGCAGTATTTT	CASSPRSGRATDTQYF
TRBJ2-3	TRBD1	TRBV7-9	many	TGTGCCAGCAGCCCCGGGACAGGCGGCGCAGATACGCAGTATTTT	CASSPGTGGADTQYF
TRBJ2-5	TRBD1	TRBV24-1	few	TGTGCCACCAGTGATACTACAGGGGGAGAGACCCAGTACTTC	CATSDTTGGETQYF
TRBJ1-5	NA	TRBV10-2	NA	TGCGCCAGCAGTGATGGGAGGGGGCAGCCCCAGCATTTT	CASSDGRGQPQHF
TRBJ2-6	NA	TRBV7-9	many	TGTGCCATAATAGCGGAATCTGGGGCCAACGTCCTGACTTTC	CAIIAESGANVLTF
TRBJ2-1	TRBD1	TRBV29-1	many	TGCAGCGTTGAGGGACAGGGGACCCCTAATTACAATGAGCAGTTCTTC	CSVEGQGTPNYNEQFF
TRBJ2-1	NA	TRBV7-9	NA	TGTGCCAGCAGCTTAGCGCGGTTAAAGGTCGGTGAGCAGTTCTTC	CASSLARLKVGEQFF
TRBJ2-1	TRBD2	TRBV29-1	many	TGCAGCGTTGAGGGACTAGCACCTTCCTACAATGAGCAGTTCTTC	CSVEGLAPSYNEQFF
TRBJ2-1	TRBD2	TRBV6-5	many	TGTGCCAGCAGTTACTCGGTAGCGGGAGAAAACGAGCAGTTCTTC	CASSYSVAGENEQFF
TRBJ2-6	TRBD1	TRBV11-2	NA	TGTACCAGCAGCCAGCGACAGGGCCATGAGGCCAACGTCCTGACTTTC	CTSSQRQGHEANVLTF
TRBJ2-1	TRBD1	TRBV5-6	NA	TGTGCCAGCAGCTCGATACAGGGGAGAAACTACAATGAGCAGTTCTTC	CASSSIQGRNYNEQFF
TRBJ2-3	NA	TRBV2	medium-sized	TGTGCCAGCAGTGATAAGATCGTCCTTACGCAGTATTTT	CASSDKIVLTQYF
TRBJ1-2	NA	TRBV18	few	TGTGCCAGCTCACCACCCACGGTAGTCCCAAGCAAGGGCTACACCTTC	CASSPPTVVPSKGYTF
TRBJ2-1	NA	TRBV7-9	many	TGTGCCAGCAGCCCCGACTGGGGCTCCTACAATGAGCAGTTCTTC	CASSPDWGSYNEQFF
TRBJ2-3	NA	TRBV5-1	many	TGCGCCAGCAGCTTGGCCAGAGGGGACACAGATACGCAGTATTTT	CASSLARGDTDTQYF
TRBJ2-3	TRBD2	TRBV7-6	NA	TGTGCCAGCAGCTTAGCTGCCGGGACTACCTGGGATACGCAGTATTTT	CASSLAAGTTWDTQYF
TRBJ1-4	NA	TRBV28	many	TGTGCCAGCAGCCCAACCTCGGGGGGGGTCGATGAAAAACTGTTTTTT	CASSPTSGGVDEKLFF
TRBJ2-1	NA	TRBV7-9	few	TGTGCCAGCAGCTCCCCCGCAGGGGACCCCTCCTACAATGAGCAGTTCTTC	CASSSPAGDPSYNEQFF
TRBJ2-2	NA	TRBV5-1	NA	TGCGCCAGCAGGGAGCGGTCCGGGGAGCTGTTTTTT	CASRERSGELFF
TRBJ1-1	NA	TRBV20-1	few	TGCAGTGCTAGAGAAGGGTACACTGAAGCTTTCTTT	CSAREGYTEAFF
TRBJ2-7	TRBD2	TRBV29-1	NA	TGCAGCGTGGGGGGGTCCCCCTACGAGCAGTACTTC	CSVGGSPYEQYF
TRBJ2-2	NA	TRBV20-1	many	TGCAGTGCTTTCCTCCTAGCGCAGAACACCGGGGAGCTGTTTTTT	CSAFLLAQNTGELFF
TRBJ1-4	NA	TRBV5-1	many	TGCGCCAGCAGCCCGGGTGGGGAAAAACTGTTTTTT	CASSPGGEKLFF
TRBJ1-1	NA	TRBV28	NA	TGTGCCAGCAGAGGGATAGGGGTTGAAGCTTTCTTT	CASRGIGVEAFF
TRBJ2-5	NA	TRBV11-2	many	TGTGCCAGCAGCTACGGACTACCCTACACTCCAGAGACCCAGTACTTC	CASSYGLPYTPETQYF
TRBJ2-1	TRBD1	TRBV7-9	few	TGTGCCAGCAGCTCGGGACAGGGAGCCTACAATGAGCAGTTCTTC	CASSSGQGAYNEQFF
TRBJ1-1	NA	TRBV7-8	many	TGTGCCAGCAGCGTCACTGAAGCTTTCTTT	CASSVTEAFF
TRBJ2-1	TRBD1	TRBV20-1	few	TGCAGTGCTTCCGGGGACAGGGGTACAAATGAGCAGTTCTTC	CSASGDRGTNEQFF
TRBJ2-3	TRBD2	TRBV3-1	few	TGTGCCAGCAGCCCACAACTAGCGAGCACAGATACGCAGTATTTT	CASSPQLASTDTQYF
TRBJ2-7	TRBD2	TRBV24-1	many	TGTGCCACCAGCGTAGGGCGCGGGAGCTCCTACGAGCAGTACTTC	CATSVGRGSSYEQYF
TRBJ2-2	NA	TRBV12-3/TRBV12-4	NA	TGTGCCAGCAGCACCGGGGGGAACACCGGGGAGCTGTTTTTT	CASSTGGNTGELFF
TRBJ1-4	NA	TRBV19	few	TGTGCCAGTAGTATAGATCTGGAAGCGTTTAAGGAAAAACTGTTTTTT	CASSIDLEAFKEKLFF
TRBJ1-1	NA	TRBV4-1	few	TGCGCCAGCAGCCAAGATCACGGGACTTCCGAAGGGACTGAAGCTTTCTTT	CASSQDHGTSEGTEAFF
TRBJ2-1	NA	TRBV4-2	many	TGTGCCAGCAGCCAAGATGCGTTGGGTGAGCAGTTCTTC	CASSQDALGEQFF
TRBJ1-1	NA	TRBV10-2	NA	TGCGCCACCGCTCCGGGGGTGGTCACTGAAGCTTTCTTT	CATAPGVVTEAFF
TRBJ1-2	NA	TRBV7-2	NA	TGTGCCAGCAGCTTAGTATCAGTATCTAACTATGGCTACACCTTC	CASSLVSVSNYGYTF
TRBJ2-1	TRBD2	TRBV2	few	TGTGCCAGCACCCGACTAGCGGGGAATGAGCAGTTCTTC	CASTRLAGNEQFF
TRBJ2-5	NA	TRBV6-1	NA	TGTGCCAGTCGAAGTGGTCTCGAGACCCAGTACTTC	CASRSGLETQYF
TRBJ2-2	NA	TRBV29-1	NA	TGCAGCGTCGGAACCACAGGCCGCCCGGGCACCGGGGAGCTGTTTTTT	CSVGTTGRPGTGELFF
TRBJ2-1	NA	TRBV5-8	NA	TGTGCCAGCAGCTTGGACTTGACCTACAATGAGCAGTTCTTC	CASSLDLTYNEQFF
TRBJ2-7	TRBD2	TRBV13	NA	TGTGCCAGCAGCTCAGGACTAGCCGGATACTACGAGCAGTACTTC	CASSSGLAGYYEQYF
TRBJ2-1	TRBD2	TRBV7-9	many	TGTGCCAGCAGCCTCGGACTAGCGTACTACAATGAGCAGTTCTTC	CASSLGLAYYNEQFF
TRBJ2-7	TRBD1	TRBV5-1	NA	TGCGCCAGCCAACCGGGACAGGGGCCCTCCTACGAGCAGTACTTC	CASQPGQGPSYEQYF
TRBJ2-1	NA	TRBV6-2/TRBV6-3	few	TGTGCCAGCAGTCCCCGAGGGGGAGATCGATTCTTC	CASSPRGGDRFF
TRBJ2-2	NA	TRBV6-5	NA	TGTGCCAGCAGTTACTTTAATCCAAACACCGGGGAGCTGTTTTTT	CASSYFNPNTGELFF
TRBJ2-1	NA	TRBV20-1	few	TGCAGTGCTAGAGATAGACGGATGGAGTCCTACAATGAGCAGTTCTTC	CSARDRRMESYNEQFF
TRBJ1-5	NA	TRBV7-9	many	TGTGCCAGCAGCCAGGGGTACCTAATTCTGGGGGACGACAATCAGCCCCAGCATTTT	CASSQGYLILGDDNQPQHF
TRBJ2-5	NA	TRBV25-1	few	TGTGCCAGCAGTGATGGACTGGACCAAGAGACCCAGTACTTC	CASSDGLDQETQYF
TRBJ2-1	NA	TRBV10-2	many	TGCGCCAGCAGTGACTCGGGACAACAAACGCTTAATCCCAATGAGCAGTTCTTC	CASSDSGQQTLNPNEQFF
TRBJ2-2	TRBD1	TRBV3-1	many	TGTGCCAGCAGCCCACAGGGGTCCGGGGAGCTGTTTTTT	CASSPQGSGELFF
TRBJ2-2	NA	TRBV20-1	many	TGCAGTGCTAGAGATCTGGAGGGGTGGACCGGGGAGCTGTTTTTT	CSARDLEGWTGELFF
TRBJ2-7	TRBD1	TRBV28	few	TGTGCCAGCAGCCCCCCTTCGGACAGGTTCTCCTACGAGCAGTACTTC	CASSPPSDRFSYEQYF
TRBJ2-7	NA	TRBV6-1	NA	TGTGCCAGCAGGTCGGGACTGTCCTACGAGCAGTACTTC	CASRSGLSYEQYF
TRBJ2-5	NA	TRBV4-1	NA	TGCGCCAGCAGCCCTCATGGACAAGAGACCCAGTACTTC	CASSPHGQETQYF
TRBJ1-2	NA	TRBV7-6	NA	TGTGCCAGCAGCGCCTTATCTGAGGGTGTATATGGCTACACCTTC	CASSALSEGVYGYTF
TRBJ2-1	NA	TRBV14	NA	TGTGCCAGCAGCGACACTAGGAGGCCATACAATGAGCAGTTCTTC	CASSDTRRPYNEQFF
TRBJ1-6	NA	TRBV27	few	TGTGCCAGCAGTTTAGGGGGGAACCAGGCACCCCTCCACTTT	CASSLGGNQAPLHF